Below, 13 T cell receptor beta chains from the same sample are listed, as sequenced in a study of T cells in Graves' hyperthyroidism and ophthalmopathy. RNA transcripts yielded amplified TCR beta CDR3 regions. HTBI primers were used for first-round RT-PCR of the TCR CDR3. TCRdb processed the multiplex PCR reads anew with MiXCR; each CDR3 protein has one entry. The sample includes about half a million distinct CDR3 sequences, around a quarter of them seen just once. What was sequenced was blood. The receptors derive from a woman aged 25 to 39 with Graves' ophthalmopathy.

This clonotype was recorded at least ten times. The chain couples TRBV5-1 to TRBJ1-1, with D uncertain. The CDR3 is 18 amino acids. The V end was cut by 1 base, the J end by 5 bases, with 24 bases between. Germline assignment: CDR1 SGHRS and CDR2 YFSETQ. The CDR3 DNA sequence: TGCGCCAGCAGCTTGCGGTTGGTTGACAAGCCATATGGGACTGAAGCTTTCTTT. Translation: CASSLRLVDKPYGTEAFF.

V and J are TRBV7-2 and TRBJ2-7; no clear D. Germline V gene data show CDR1 as SGHTA and CDR2 as FQGNSA. Between the trimmed V and J ends, which lost 2 bases and 0 bases, there was a span of 11 bases. The CDR3 length is 15 residues. CDR3 coding DNA: TGTGCCAGCAGCTTAAACGGATGGAGCTCCTACGAGCAGTACTTC. Its protein product is CASSLNGWSSYEQYF.

The rearrangement joins TRBV27 to TRBJ1-2; D might be TRBD1 (6 bases). The CDR3 loop spans 14 amino acids. Trimming removed 7 bases from V and 7 bases from J, with 19 bases in between. Per the germline V gene, CDR1 is MNHEY and CDR2 is SMNVEV (reference sequence). The CDR3 DNA follows: TGTGCCAGCAAATTAGGGGGGCGCGAGGGTGGCTACACCTTC. Translated, it gives CASKLGGREGGYTF.

The chain recombines TRBV19 with TRBJ2-2; D may be TRBD1 (6 bases). The CDR3 has 18 residues. V lost 1 base and J 0 bases, leaving 15 bases between the germline ends. From germline, CDR1 is LNHDA and CDR2 SQIVND (reference sequence). The CDR3 sequence is CASSIVALQGANTGELFF. The DNA for the CDR3 is TGTGCCAGTAGTATAGTTGCGCTACAGGGAGCGAACACCGGGGAGCTGTTTTTT.

The table lists this clonotype with many counts. The gene calls are TRBV10-3 and TRBJ1-1, with D possibly matching TRBD1 (5 bases). Per germline, CDR1 ENHRY and CDR2 SYGVKD. V gave up 0 bases and J gave up 3 bases, with 8 bases separating them. The CDR3 loop spans 14 amino acids. The CDR3 loop reads CAISESEGYTEAFF. DNA of the CDR3: TGTGCCATCAGTGAGTCGGAGGGGTACACTGAAGCTTTCTTT.

This clonotype was counted many times. The chain has TRBV6-2 or TRBV6-3 and TRBJ1-2, with 7 positions matching TRBD1. Trimming at V came to 2 bases and at J to 0 bases, leaving 12 bases not matched to a gene. Germline-derived CDR1 and CDR2 are MNHEY and SVGEGT. This CDR3 spans 18 amino acids. The CDR3, as DNA: TGTGCCAGCAGTTACGACCCGACAGGGTCGAGAGCTAACTATGGCTACACCTTC. Amino acids: CASSYDPTGSRANYGYTF.

This clonotype was observed at least ten times. The chain carries TRBV19 and TRBJ1-1; TRBD1 matches at 9 bases. The ends lost 7 bases at V and 4 bases at J; junction bases unmatched: 7. The length of the CDR3 is 14 residues. Per germline, CDR1 LNHDA and CDR2 SQIVND (reference sequence). The CDR3 reads CASTTGTGSTEAFF. CDR3 DNA: TGTGCCAGTACCACCGGGACAGGGTCCACTGAAGCTTTCTTT.

Ten or more counts support this clonotype. This chain uses TRBV19 with TRBJ1-2; D gene unclear. V gave up 3 bases and J gave up 0 bases, with 8 bases separating them. Germline V CDR1 and CDR2: LNHDA, SQIVND (reference sequence). This CDR3 is built from 14 residues. CDR3 residues: CASSIAASNYGYTF. The CDR3 DNA reads as TGTGCCAGTAGTATCGCAGCTTCTAACTATGGCTACACCTTC.

This clonotype showed up many times. The rearrangement links TRBV25-1 to TRBJ1-2; D unresolved. Germline V gene sequence: CDR1 MGHDK, CDR2 SYGVNS. Deletions cut 3 bases from V and 5 bases from J, with 7 bases between. The length of the CDR3 is 12 residues. Written as DNA, the CDR3 is TGTGCCAGCAGTGAGCAGACTTATGGCTACACCTTC. This codes for CASSEQTYGYTF.

The rearrangement uses TRBV7-8 and TRBJ1-6, with a weak D call TRBD1 (6 bases). This CDR3 has 15 amino acids. V gave up 7 bases and J gave up 7 bases, with 17 bases separating them. Germline CDR1 and CDR2: SGHVS and FQNEAQ. CDR3 loop: CASNPSRDTNSPLHF. CDR3 DNA sequence: TGTGCCAGCAACCCATCTCGGGACACAAATTCACCCCTCCACTTT.

Many counts were recorded for this clonotype. The gene calls are TRBV7-2 and TRBJ1-2, with D hard to call. Deletions cut 5 bases from V and 4 bases from J, with 17 bases between. The germline V gene encodes CDR1 SGHTA and CDR2 FQGNSA. This CDR3 contains 15 residues. The CDR3 sequence is CASSPGLHVTYGYTF. The CDR3 DNA follows: TGTGCCAGCAGCCCCGGACTCCATGTAACCTATGGCTACACCTTC. Combining the CDR3 with reference TRBV7-2 and TRBJ1-2 gives the whole variable domain GAGVSQSPSNKVTEKGKDVELRCDPISGHTALYWYRQSLGQGLEFLIYFQGNSAPDKSGLPSDRFSAERTGGSVSTLTIQRTQQEDSAVYLCASSPGLHVTYGYTFGSGTRLTVV.

The rearrangement joins TRBV20-1 to TRBJ2-5; 12 nucleotides line up with TRBD2. The V gene end was trimmed by 5 bases and the J gene end by 5 bases; junction bases not matched to a gene: 6. This CDR3 is built from 14 residues. The germline V gene encodes CDR1 DFQATT and CDR2 SNEGSKA (reference sequence). The CDR3 here is CSAPRTSGIETQYF. CDR3 coding DNA: TGCAGTGCTCCCCGGACTAGCGGGATCGAGACCCAGTACTTC.

V usage is TRBV27 and J usage is TRBJ2-7; possible D gene TRBD2, 6 bases. Germline V gene data show CDR1 as MNHEY and CDR2 as SMNVEV (reference sequence). The CDR3 length is 16 residues. V was shortened by 7 bases and J by 2 bases, with 21 bases between the two germline ends. The CDR3 DNA follows: TGTGCCAGCACCGCCAGGGAACTAGCCCGGGCCTACGAGCAGTACTTC. It encodes CASTARELARAYEQYF.